Listed below are T cell receptor beta chains from one sample, sequenced in a study of beta chain features in type 1 diabetes. Profiled with immunoSEQ multiplex PCR; TCRdb holds only in-frame clones, not every one. The sample holds approximately 120,000 clones, around 15% seen once. Sequences were obtained from central memory CD4+ T cells from blood. These receptors originate from a man younger than 30 with type 1 diabetes. Each CDR3 is given with its conserved first and last residue. The D gene is left open where the match is weak. For some rows the clone size is stated as once, few or many, or as a class when expanded; others skip it.

>TRBJ2-1|NA|TRBV2|NA
CASSEVVWQFF
TGTGCCAGCAGTGAGGTAGTTTGGCAGTTCTTC
>TRBJ2-3|few|TRBV7-2|NA
CASSLVGGTDTQYF
TGTGCCAGCAGCTTAGTTGGGGGGACAGATACGCAGTATTTT
>TRBJ2-7|NA|TRBV11-1|TRBD1
CASSPGQDPTYEQYF
TGTGCCAGCAGTCCTGGACAGGACCCAACCTACGAGCAGTACTTC
>TRBJ2-1|many|TRBV6-1|TRBD2
CASNRLANEQFF
TGTGCCAGCAATCGACTAGCAAATGAGCAGTTCTTC
>TRBJ2-3|NA|TRBV5-4|TRBD2
CASSGGTSGKTDTQYF
TGTGCCAGCAGCGGCGGGACTAGCGGGAAGACAGATACGCAGTATTTT
>TRBJ2-1|few|TRBV4-2|TRBD2
CASSSSGGDNNEQFF
TGTGCCAGCAGCTCTAGCGGGGGGGATAACAATGAGCAGTTCTTC
>TRBJ2-2|NA|TRBV15|NA
CATSRDKTLNTGELFF
TGTGCCACCAGCAGAGATAAGACCCTGAACACCGGGGAGCTGTTTTTT
>TRBJ1-1|NA|TRBV25-1|TRBD1
CASGRTGVNTEAFF
TGTGCCAGTGGGAGGACAGGGGTGAACACTGAAGCTTTCTTT
>TRBJ2-2|few|TRBV2|NA
CASTLDPGELFF
TGTGCCAGCACTTTAGACCCCGGGGAGCTGTTTTTT
>TRBJ2-7|few|TRBV29-1|NA
CSVARPSEGYEQYF
TGCAGCGTTGCCCGACCTTCGGAGGGCTACGAGCAGTACTTC
>TRBJ2-3|NA|TRBV11-2|NA
CASSAATDTQYF
TGTGCCAGCAGCGCCGCCACAGATACGCAGTATTTT
>TRBJ2-3|medium-sized|TRBV11-2|NA
CASSPEGGSTDTQYF
TGTGCCAGCAGCCCCGAGGGGGGAAGCACAGATACGCAGTATTTT
>TRBJ1-5|NA|TRBV6-5|NA
CASSVYREEHQPQHF
TGTGCCAGCAGTGTTTACCGGGAAGAACATCAGCCCCAGCATTTT
>TRBJ2-2|NA|TRBV30|NA
CAWSVGGNTGELFF
TGTGCCTGGAGTGTCGGGGGGAACACCGGGGAGCTGTTTTTT
>TRBJ1-2|few|TRBV5-1|NA
CASSSAGLADGYTF
TGCGCCAGCAGCTCCGCAGGACTAGCGGATGGCTACACCTTC
>TRBJ1-3|few|TRBV2|NA
CASSEPGNTIYF
TGTGCCAGCAGTGAGCCCGGAAACACCATATATTTT
>TRBJ2-3|few|TRBV7-3|TRBD1
CASSSHRGSTDTQYF
TGTGCCAGCAGCTCACACAGGGGCTCCACAGATACGCAGTATTTT
>TRBJ2-5|many|TRBV20-1|NA
CSARPLETQYF
TGCAGTGCTAGGCCCCTGGAGACCCAGTACTTC
>TRBJ2-4|many|TRBV11-2|TRBD1
CASSLAGTEIAKNIQYF
TGTGCCAGCAGCTTAGCCGGGACAGAAATAGCCAAAAACATTCAGTACTTC
>TRBJ2-1|few|TRBV7-9|NA
CASSLALNEQFF
TGTGCCAGCAGCTTAGCGCTGAATGAGCAGTTCTTC
>TRBJ1-1|few|TRBV29-1|NA
CSVESNGRRYFF
TGCAGCGTTGAGTCAAATGGGCGACGGTATTTCTTT
>TRBJ1-1|NA|TRBV18|NA
CASSPTALNTEAFF
TGTGCCAGCTCCCCGACAGCTCTGAACACTGAAGCTTTCTTT
>TRBJ2-7|many|TRBV7-2|NA
CASSPGHYEQYF
TGTGCCAGCAGCCCGGGGCACTACGAGCAGTACTTC
>TRBJ2-1|NA|TRBV11-1|TRBD2
CASRERTSGSNEQFF
TGTGCCAGCAGGGAGAGGACTAGCGGGAGCAATGAGCAGTTCTTC
>TRBJ2-7|NA|TRBV5-1|NA
CASSLSSYEQYF
TGCGCCAGCAGCCTAAGCTCCTACGAGCAGTACTTC
>TRBJ1-1|few|TRBV2|NA
CASSVLNTEAFF
TGTGCCAGCAGTGTGTTGAACACTGAAGCTTTCTTT
>TRBJ2-3|NA|TRBV5-1|NA
CASSFATEDTQYF
TGCGCCAGCAGCTTTGCAACCGAAGATACGCAGTATTTT
>TRBJ2-2|NA|TRBV9|TRBD2
CASSVGTSGSVRNTGELFF
TGTGCCAGCAGCGTCGGGACTAGCGGGAGTGTTCGGAACACCGGGGAGCTGTTTTTT
>TRBJ1-1|NA|TRBV7-9|NA
CASSSQGGNTEAFF
TGTGCCAGCAGCTCCCAAGGGGGGAACACTGAAGCTTTCTTT
>TRBJ2-2|NA|TRBV2|TRBD1
CASSVGVGGNTGELFF
TGTGCCAGCAGTGTCGGCGTAGGGGGCAACACCGGGGAGCTGTTTTTT
>TRBJ1-1|NA|TRBV7-3|NA
CASSHGQPEAFF
TGTGCCAGCAGCCATGGACAGCCTGAAGCTTTCTTT
>TRBJ2-5|few|TRBV11-2|NA
CASSLPGRVETQYF
TGTGCCAGCAGCCTACCGGGGCGCGTAGAGACCCAGTACTTC
>TRBJ2-7|NA|TRBV29-1|NA
CSVGPKIAYEQYF
TGCAGCGTTGGTCCCAAGATCGCCTACGAGCAGTACTTC
>TRBJ2-5|NA|TRBV7-2|NA
CASSAYRETQYF
TGTGCCAGCAGCGCCTATAGAGAGACCCAGTACTTC
>TRBJ2-3|few|TRBV7-2|NA
CASSLIGDTQYF
TGTGCCAGCAGCTTAATCGGCGATACGCAGTATTTT
>TRBJ2-7|few|TRBV5-1|NA
CASSLLGDSSYEQYF
TGCGCCAGCAGCTTGTTGGGGGACTCTTCCTACGAGCAGTACTTC
>TRBJ2-6|NA|TRBV5-1|NA
CASSAAYSGANVLTF
TGCGCCAGCAGCGCTGCATACTCTGGGGCCAACGTCCTGACTTTC
>TRBJ2-3|few|TRBV9|TRBD1
CASSVGDRATDTQYF
TGTGCCAGCAGCGTAGGGGACAGGGCCACAGATACGCAGTATTTT
>TRBJ1-5|few|TRBV11-2|NA
CASSLVGPGHNQPQHF
TGTGCCAGCAGCTTAGTAGGTCCGGGACACAATCAGCCCCAGCATTTT
>TRBJ2-7|many|TRBV7-3|NA
CASSLMGQYEQYF
TGTGCCAGCAGCTTAATGGGCCAGTACGAGCAGTACTTC
>TRBJ2-5|once|TRBV6-1|NA
CASSGPWGAETQYF
TGTGCCAGCAGTGGTCCCTGGGGGGCGGAGACCCAGTACTTC
>TRBJ1-1|few|TRBV18|TRBD1
CASSVGQGPEAFF
TGTGCCAGCTCTGTCGGACAGGGGCCGGAAGCTTTCTTT
>TRBJ2-7|many|TRBV29-1|NA
CSVAPGGSEQYF
TGCAGCGTGGCCCCAGGAGGGTCCGAGCAGTACTTC
>TRBJ2-1|few|TRBV29-1|NA
CSVSATASYNEQFF
TGCAGCGTAAGTGCGACGGCTTCCTACAATGAGCAGTTCTTC
>TRBJ2-7|NA|TRBV7-2|NA
CASSLTGLVEQYF
TGTGCCAGCAGCTTAACAGGGTTAGTCGAGCAGTACTTC
>TRBJ2-5|NA|TRBV6-1|TRBD1
CASRTGQGHETQYF
TGTGCCAGCAGGACGGGACAGGGGCACGAGACCCAGTACTTC
>TRBJ1-4|many|TRBV21-1|NA
CATPRVRELFF
TGTGCCACCCCAAGGGTGCGAGAACTGTTTTTT